These 30 T cell receptor beta chains came from one sample sequenced in a study of T-cell memory formation after mild COVID-19. Each CDR3 protein gets one entry after TCRdb re-called the 5' RACE reads with MiXCR. The sample holds 210,000 or so distinct CDR3 sequences, around 19% seen once. The specimen sequenced was PBMCs or a T cell subset sorted from them (not recorded which). The receptors here all came from an adult woman who had mild COVID-19 (a few samples of this study predate the infection). Cell type and time point are not known.

V is TRBV15 and J is TRBJ2-3, with 10 bases that match TRBD1. The CDR3 is 15 amino acids. The V segment lost 2 bases and the J segment 5 bases; nucleotides outside the gene matches: 4. Germline CDR1 LNHNV, CDR2 YYDKDF (reference sequence). The CDR3 spells CATSRQGTGEDTQYF. The CDR3 DNA reads as TGTGCCACCAGCAGACAAGGGACAGGGGAAGATACGCAGTATTTT.

This clonotype was seen repeatedly, ten times or more. The gene calls are TRBV5-1 and TRBJ1-1; D is ambiguous. The CDR3 has 14 amino acids. V dropped 4 bases and J dropped 7 bases, with 17 bases sitting between them. Germline V gives CDR1 SGHRS, CDR2 YFSETQ. CDR3 region: CASSPAGDPFEAFF. The CDR3 region has the DNA TGCGCCAGCAGCCCGGCGGGTGACCCTTTTGAAGCTTTCTTT.

This clonotype was observed many times. One end of the junction does not line up with germline, which may come from a read error. The J gene is TRBJ2-1, the V gene TRBV12-3 or TRBV12-4; TRBD2 matches 8 bases. The CDR3 runs 12 residues. CDR3 sequence reads: CASSLAGLVVIF. The CDR3 bases are TGTGCCAGCAGTTTAGCGGGACTAGTGGTGATCTTC.

In its sample, this clonotype was seen a few times. The CDR3 protein is CASSLRTGVMASGYTF. The CDR3 DNA is TGTGCCAGCAGTTTACGGACAGGGGTCATGGCATCTGGCTACACCTTC. This chain links TRBV12-3 or TRBV12-4 with TRBJ1-2; 9 bases agree with TRBD1. This CDR3 has 16 residues. V was pared by 2 bases and J by 7 bases, with 11 bases of the junction left unmatched.

This chain joins TRBV20-1 and TRBJ2-3, with 9 bases lining up with TRBD1. Germline lookup yields CDR1 DFQATT and CDR2 SNEGSKA (reference sequence). The CDR3 is 14 residues long. Trimming removed 1 base from V and 5 bases from J; junction bases left unmatched: 4. CDR3 in amino acids: CSARGATGGDTQYF. Written as DNA, the CDR3 is TGCAGTGCTAGAGGGGCGACAGGGGGAGATACGCAGTATTTT.

The sample holds a few counts of this clonotype. The chain couples TRBV20-1 to TRBJ1-4, with D perhaps TRBD1 (6 bases). Trimming shortened V by 3 bases and J by 10 bases, and 18 bases separated the two germline ends. This CDR3 is built from 14 residues. Germline-derived CDR1 and CDR2 are DFQATT and SNEGSKA (reference sequence). The CDR3 region is CSARDSGAGGKLFF. In DNA, the CDR3 is TGCAGTGCTAGGGATTCGGGGGCTGGAGGAAAACTGTTTTTT.

This clonotype was picked up a small number of times. The V call is TRBV4-1, the J call TRBJ2-1, with D possibly TRBD2 on 6 matching bases. V shed 0 bases and J shed 4 bases, with 13 bases lying between them. CDR3 length: 16 residues. CDR1 and CDR2 from the germline V gene are MGHRA and YSYEKL. The CDR3 here is CASSQDLRGTYNEQFF. The DNA for the CDR3 is TGCGCCAGCAGCCAAGACCTACGGGGGACTTACAATGAGCAGTTCTTC.

This sequence joins TRBV12-3 or TRBV12-4 and TRBJ1-6, with D maybe TRBD1 (6 bases). This CDR3 is built from 13 residues. Trimming took off 5 bases at V and 11 bases at J, with 13 bases between the two ends. CDR3: CASSRGDYPPLHF. Here the CDR3 DNA reads TGTGCCAGCAGTAGGGGGGATTATCCACCCCTCCACTTT.

This clonotype turned up a few times. The chain couples TRBV5-5 to TRBJ2-4, with TRBD2 matching 8 bases. V lost 1 base, J lost 0 bases, and 6 bases stayed unmatched. Germline V CDR1 and CDR2: SGHKS, YYEKEE (reference sequence). The CDR3 contains 17 residues. The CDR3 reads CASSLWSGSLAKNIQYF. CDR3 DNA: TGTGCCAGCAGCTTGTGGAGCGGGAGTCTAGCCAAAAACATTCAGTACTTC.

This clonotype came up a few times. The chain uses TRBV6-6 and TRBJ1-2, with D possibly being TRBD1 (5 bases). V lost 2 bases, J lost 6 bases, and 16 bases lay in between. The germline CDR1 and CDR2 sequences are MNHNY and SVGAGI (reference sequence). CDR3 length: 15 residues. CDR3 residues: CASSYEVGLGNGYTF. CDR3 DNA sequence: TGTGCCAGCAGTTACGAGGTGGGGCTGGGTAATGGCTACACCTTC.

This clonotype came up a few times. The V and J genes are TRBV6-1 and TRBJ2-5, with TRBD1 matching over 7 bases. CDR1 is MNHNS and CDR2 is SASEGT in the germline V gene. The CDR3 has 14 amino acids. J was trimmed by 1 base and V by 6 bases; bases with no gene match: 5. The CDR3 DNA sequence: TGTGCCAGCAGAGACGGGACAGTCCAAGAGACCCAGTACTTC. Translating gives CASRDGTVQETQYF.

The table lists this clonotype with a few counts. The V and J genes are TRBV12-3 or TRBV12-4 and TRBJ1-3; D remains unclear. The CDR3 loop spans 16 amino acids. Trimming removed 5 bases from V and 0 bases from J, with 14 bases in between. CDR3 coding DNA: TGTGCCAGCAGTCCTGTTCAAAGGTTCTCTGGAAACACCATATATTTT. Its translation: CASSPVQRFSGNTIYF.

This clonotype was detected only a few times. The chain couples TRBV9 to TRBJ2-6; D gene unclear. The length of the CDR3 is 17 residues. The V end was cut by 3 bases, the J end by 5 bases, with 18 bases between. CDR1 SGDLS and CDR2 YYNGEE come from the germline V gene. The CDR3 is CASSAPHGQKRANVLTF. The DNA for the CDR3 is TGTGCCAGCAGCGCCCCGCATGGGCAGAAACGGGCCAACGTCCTGACTTTC.

The gene calls are TRBV29-1 and TRBJ2-3; 7 bases align to TRBD1. CDR1 is SQVTM, CDR2 ANQGSEA, per germline. Trimming took 5 bases from V and 2 from J; bases not matched to a gene: 7. The CDR3 is 14 amino acids. CDR3 region: CSVRQGAATDTQYF. Written as DNA, the CDR3 is TGCAGCGTTCGACAGGGCGCAGCCACAGATACGCAGTATTTT.

The table lists this clonotype with a few counts. The J gene is TRBJ2-1, the V gene TRBV24-1; D is uncertain. Germline CDR1 is KGHDR and CDR2 is SFDVKD. Trimming stripped 9 bases from V and 6 bases from J, with 11 bases between. This CDR3 spans 12 amino acids. For the CDR3, the DNA is TGTGCCACCGGCTCAAAGGGCAATGAGCAGTTCTTC. The encoded protein is CATGSKGNEQFF.

A few counts support this clonotype. The chain couples TRBV2 to TRBJ2-3, with 8 positions matching TRBD2. Per the germline V gene, CDR1 is SNHLY and CDR2 is FYNNEI. V shed 3 bases and J 5 bases; nucleotides not matched to a gene: 4. There are 14 residues in the CDR3. The CDR3 sequence: CASSESLAGDTQYF. CDR3 nucleotides: TGTGCCAGCAGTGAGTCCCTAGCGGGAGATACGCAGTATTTT. The full variable domain, rest sourced from reference TRBV2 and TRBJ2-3, is EPEVTQTPSHQVTQMGQEVILRCVPISNHLYFYWYRQILGQKVEFLVSFYNNEISEKSEIFDDQFSVERPDGSNFTLKIRSTKLEDSAMYFCASSESLAGDTQYFGPGTRLTVL.

This clonotype was detected only a few times. V and J are TRBV5-1 and TRBJ1-2; 7 nucleotides agree with TRBD1. The CDR3 length is 13 residues. With V trimmed by 4 bases and J by 4 bases, 4 bases remained unmatched. The germline CDR1 and CDR2 sequences are SGHRS and YFSETQ. The CDR3 sequence: CASSGDSIYGYTF. The CDR3 region has the DNA TGCGCCAGCAGCGGGGACAGCATCTATGGCTACACCTTC.

The rearrangement links TRBV18 to TRBJ2-3; D could derive from TRBD1 or TRBD2 (5 bases each). The CDR3 length is 14 residues. Trimming stripped 3 bases from V and 2 bases from J, with 9 bases between. CDR1 and CDR2 from the germline V gene are KGHSH and LQKENI. This chain's CDR3 is CASSPGGTTDTQYF. The CDR3 nucleotides read TGTGCCAGCTCACCGGGTGGGACCACAGATACGCAGTATTTT.

J is TRBJ1-2 and V is TRBV14; TRBD1 agrees at 9 bases. The V gene end was trimmed by 4 bases and the J gene end by 4 bases; junction bases not matched to a gene: 16. The CDR3 spans 18 residues. From germline, CDR1 is SGHDN and CDR2 FVKESK. This CDR3 reads CASSLKRLGQGPLYGYTF. Written as DNA, the CDR3 is TGTGCCAGCAGCCTCAAACGGTTGGGACAGGGACCACTCTATGGCTACACCTTC.

The V and J genes are TRBV5-1 and TRBJ2-5; D unresolved. The CDR3 is 13 residues long. CDR1 and CDR2 from the germline V gene are SGHRS and YFSETQ. V shed 5 bases and J shed 4 bases, with 12 bases lying between them. The CDR3 spells CASSSRTGETQYF. In DNA form, the CDR3 reads TGCGCCAGCAGTTCGCGGACGGGAGAGACCCAGTACTTC.

This clonotype was recorded a few times. The chain joins TRBV6-6 to TRBJ1-2, with TRBD1 identical over 10 bases. In germline, CDR1 is MNHNY, CDR2 SVGAGI (reference sequence). The CDR3 is 15 residues long. V lost 0 bases, J lost 8 bases, and 6 bases stayed unmatched. The CDR3: CASSYSGTGVGGYTF. CDR3 bases: TGTGCCAGCAGTTACTCAGGGACAGGGGTTGGCGGCTACACCTTC.

This clonotype was recorded at least ten times. The chain employs TRBV6-2 or TRBV6-3 and TRBJ2-5; TRBD2 matches 9 bases. Unmatched junction bases numbered 10, after V lost 6 bases and J lost 5 bases. The CDR3 has 15 amino acids. CDR1 MNHEY and CDR2 SVGEGT come from the germline V gene. The DNA for the CDR3 is TGTGCCAGCAGCCAGCGGGGGGAACCACGTGAGACCCAGTACTTC. As protein: CASSQRGEPRETQYF.

This clonotype was counted ten times or more. Compared with germline, one end of the junction differs, possibly owing to a read error. This chain uses TRBV5-1 with TRBJ2-7, with 11 nucleotides matching TRBD2. Germline CDR1 SGHRS, CDR2 YFSETQ. This CDR3 is 14 amino acids long. The CDR3 sequence: CASSPGTSGYEQYF. In DNA, the CDR3 is TGTGCCAGCTCACCCGGGACTAGCGGCTACGAGCAGTACTTC. Looking up the rest from reference TRBV5-1 and TRBJ2-7 gives the full variable domain: KAGVTQTPRYLIKTRGQQVTLSCSPISGHRSVSWYQQTPGQGLQFLFEYFSETQRNKGNFPGRFSGRQFSNSRSEMNVSTLELGDSALYLCASSPGTSGYEQYFGPGTRLTVT.

This chain joins TRBV2 and TRBJ1-5; D is uncertain. With 10 bases removed from V and 7 bases from J, the gap between germline ends came to 20 bases. Germline values: CDR1 SNHLY, CDR2 FYNNEI. The CDR3 extends over 14 amino acids. The DNA for the CDR3 is TGTGCCACCTCCTTTGAAGTTACGGGGCAGCCCCAGCATTTT. This sequence encodes CATSFEVTGQPQHF.

This clonotype was recorded a few times. V usage is TRBV7-9 and J usage is TRBJ2-5, with 11 bases fitting TRBD2. This CDR3 is 15 amino acids long. CDR1 is SEHNR, CDR2 FQNEAQ, per germline (reference sequence). The V gene end was trimmed by 5 bases and the J gene end by 5 bases; junction bases not matched to a gene: 7. CDR3 region: CASSHGTSGPETQYF. The CDR3 DNA follows: TGTGCCAGCAGCCACGGGACTAGCGGACCGGAGACCCAGTACTTC. The whole variable domain, remainder taken from reference TRBV7-9 and TRBJ2-5, is DTGVSQNPRHKITKRGQNVTFRCDPISEHNRLYWYRQTLGQGPEFLTYFQNEAQLEKSRLLSDRFSAERPKGSFSTLEIQRTEQGDSAMYLCASSHGTSGPETQYFGPGTRLLVL.

The J gene is TRBJ2-5, the V gene TRBV2, with no clear D. This CDR3 region has 12 residues. With 5 bases removed from V and 3 bases from J, the gap between germline ends came to 7 bases. Germline values: CDR1 SNHLY, CDR2 FYNNEI. The CDR3 is CASSSDEETQYF. The CDR3 region has the DNA TGTGCCAGCAGTTCTGATGAAGAGACCCAGTACTTC.

This clonotype was observed a few times. V and J are TRBV6-2 or TRBV6-3 and TRBJ2-7; D perhaps matches TRBD2 (5 bases). Trimming cost V 7 bases and J 3 bases, with 13 bases left between them. Germline V lookup: CDR1 MNHEY, CDR2 SVGEGT. The CDR3 runs to 13 residues. CDR3 region: CASTLDGNYEQYF. CDR3 nucleotide sequence: TGTGCCAGCACCCTGGACGGGAACTACGAGCAGTACTTC.

Only a few counts were recorded for this clonotype. CDR3 in DNA: TGTGCCAGCAGTGCAACGGGGACTGAAGCTTTCTTT. This sequence encodes CASSATGTEAFF. The V gene is TRBV25-1, the J gene TRBJ1-1; D ambiguous. V lost 4 bases, J lost 5 bases, and 8 bases lay in between. Germline values: CDR1 MGHDK, CDR2 SYGVNS. The CDR3 loop spans 12 amino acids.

This clonotype was counted a few times. This sequence joins TRBV20-1 and TRBJ2-7; D remains unclear. Per germline, CDR1 DFQATT and CDR2 SNEGSKA (reference sequence). The germline V and J ends were trimmed by 1 base and 3 bases, with 4 bases remaining between them. This CDR3 is 11 amino acids long. CDR3 in DNA: TGCAGTGCTAGAGCAGTCTACGAGCAGTACTTC. This sequence encodes CSARAVYEQYF.

This clonotype was seen repeatedly, ten times or more. CDR3 in amino acids: CASSLGQGSIYEQYF. Written as DNA, the CDR3 is TGTGCCAGCAGTCTAGGACAGGGGTCGATATACGAGCAGTACTTC. The J gene is TRBJ2-7, the V gene TRBV12-3 or TRBV12-4; 9 bases agree with TRBD1. Losses at the gene ends were 5 bases for V and 4 bases for J; bases not matched to a gene: 9. The CDR3 sequence is 15 residues long.